This TCR beta chain comes out of a study of CD8+ T cells in alopecia areata. About the research overall: At a dose of 5 to 10 mg twice daily, oral tofacitinib was given to treated patients.

As the sequencing template, cDNA was produced by extracting RNA and reverse transcribing it. TCRdb's table, derived via immunoSEQ multiplex PCR, lists solely in-frame clones and lacks some. Among 120,000 to 150,000 clones listed, about 90% were seen once. The V and J ends lost 4 bases and 10 bases respectively, with 11 bases between them. The CDR3 runs to 12 residues. Germline assignment: CDR1 SGHVS and CDR2 FQNEAQ. The sample holds one count of this clone. The study team obtained lesional scalp punch biopsies and peripheral blood from alopecia areata patients. The sample in question was CD8+ T cells sorted from blood, obtained at week 0. This receptor was identified in a human donor with alopecia areata. V usage is TRBV7-8 and J usage is TRBJ2-1; D remains ambiguous. This CDR3 is CASSSLAREQFF. The CDR3 DNA is TGTGCCAGCAGCTCCTTAGCTCGGGAGCAGTTCTTC.